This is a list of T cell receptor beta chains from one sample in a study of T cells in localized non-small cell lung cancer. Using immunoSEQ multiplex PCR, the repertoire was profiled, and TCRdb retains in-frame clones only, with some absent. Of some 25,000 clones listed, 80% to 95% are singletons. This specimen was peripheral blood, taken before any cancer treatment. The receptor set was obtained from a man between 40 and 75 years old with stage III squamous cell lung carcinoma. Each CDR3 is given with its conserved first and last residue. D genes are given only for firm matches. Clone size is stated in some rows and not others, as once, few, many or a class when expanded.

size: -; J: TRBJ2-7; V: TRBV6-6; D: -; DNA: TGTGCCAGCAGTCCCACAGAATTCTACGAGCAGTACTTC; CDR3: CASSPTEFYEQYF
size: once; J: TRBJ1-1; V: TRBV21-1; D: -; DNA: TGTGCCAGCAGCCCGTCCTGCCCCGTGAACACTGAAGCTTTCTTT; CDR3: CASSPSCPVNTEAFF
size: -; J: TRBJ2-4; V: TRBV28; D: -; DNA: TGTGCCAGCAGTACCCAAGGGGTAAACATTCAGTACTTC; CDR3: CASSTQGVNIQYF
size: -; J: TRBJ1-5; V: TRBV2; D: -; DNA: TGTGCCAGCAGGGGGACTGCTATCAATCAGCCCCAGCATTTT; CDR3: CASRGTAINQPQHF
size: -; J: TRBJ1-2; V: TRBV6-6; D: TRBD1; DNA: TGTGCCAGCAGTTACTCGGACAGGCGTCAGTATGGCTACACCTTC; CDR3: CASSYSDRRQYGYTF
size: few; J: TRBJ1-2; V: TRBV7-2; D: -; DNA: TGTGCCAGCAGCCCCGTCACAGGGTACTATGGCTACACCTTC; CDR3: CASSPVTGYYGYTF
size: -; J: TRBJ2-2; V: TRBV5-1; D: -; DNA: TGCGCCAGCAGCTTGGTAAGGGCAGCCGGGGAGCTGTTTTTT; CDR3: CASSLVRAAGELFF
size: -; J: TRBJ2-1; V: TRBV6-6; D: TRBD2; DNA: TGTGCCAGCACTCCTAGCGGGAATTACAATGAGCAGTTCTTC; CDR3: CASTPSGNYNEQFF
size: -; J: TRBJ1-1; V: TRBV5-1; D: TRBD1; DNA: TGCGCCAGCAGCACAACAGGGGGAAGCACTGAAGCTTTCTTT; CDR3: CASSTTGGSTEAFF
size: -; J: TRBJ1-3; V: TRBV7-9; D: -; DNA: TGTGCCAGCAGCTTAGCTGGGACAAGGCAAGGAAACACCATATATTTT; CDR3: CASSLAGTRQGNTIYF
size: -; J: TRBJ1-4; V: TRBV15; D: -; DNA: TGTGCCACCAGCAGAGAGAAGGGACGGCTGGGTGAAAAACTGTTTTTT; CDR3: CATSREKGRLGEKLFF
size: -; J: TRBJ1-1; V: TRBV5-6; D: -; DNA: TGTGCCAGCAGCCGGACAGTAGACGCTGAAGCTTTCTTT; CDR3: CASSRTVDAEAFF
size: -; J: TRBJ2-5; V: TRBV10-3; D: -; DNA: TGTGCCATCAGCGGACAGCAAGAGACCCAGTACTTC; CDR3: CAISGQQETQYF
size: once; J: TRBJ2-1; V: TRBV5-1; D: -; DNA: TGCGCCAGCAGCTTGATTTCGCATGGGGGGCAGTTCTTC; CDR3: CASSLISHGGQFF
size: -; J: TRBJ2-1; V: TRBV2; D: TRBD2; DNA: TGTGCCAGCAGTCCCCGGGACTATTACAATGAGCAGTTCTTC; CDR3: CASSPRDYYNEQFF
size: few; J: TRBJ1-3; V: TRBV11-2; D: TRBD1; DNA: TGTGCCAGCAGCTCGGCGGGACAGCACTCTGGAAACACCATATATTTT; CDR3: CASSSAGQHSGNTIYF
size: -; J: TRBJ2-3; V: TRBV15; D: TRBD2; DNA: TGTGCCACCAGCGCCCAAGGGGAGGGGGATACGCAGTATTTT; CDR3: CATSAQGEGDTQYF
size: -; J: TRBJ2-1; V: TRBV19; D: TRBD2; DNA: TGTGCCAGTAACCCGGGGGGGTCCTACAATGAGCAGTTCTTC; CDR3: CASNPGGSYNEQFF
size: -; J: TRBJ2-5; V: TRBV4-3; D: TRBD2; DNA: TGCGCCAGCAGCCAATCATGGCCTAGCGGGGGAGAGACCCAGTACTTC; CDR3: CASSQSWPSGGETQYF
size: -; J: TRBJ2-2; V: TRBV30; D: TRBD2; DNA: TGTGCCTGGAGTGGGGGACTAGCGGGTCCCGGGGAGCTGTTTTTT; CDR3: CAWSGGLAGPGELFF
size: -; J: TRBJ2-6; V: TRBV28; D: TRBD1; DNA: TGTGCCAGCAGTTCCGGACAGGGGACGTTTGGGGCCAACGTCCTGACTTTC; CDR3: CASSSGQGTFGANVLTF
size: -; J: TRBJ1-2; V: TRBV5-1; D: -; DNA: TGCGCCACCTCCCCGGGACGGCCCCCCATTAACTATGGCTACACCTTC; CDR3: CATSPGRPPINYGYTF
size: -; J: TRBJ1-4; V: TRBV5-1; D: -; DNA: TGCGCCAGCAGGACACGGCTGGGTGAAAAACTGTTTTTT; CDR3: CASRTRLGEKLFF
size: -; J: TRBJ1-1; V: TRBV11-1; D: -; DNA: TGTGCCAGCAGCTCGGGACTCGAATGGACTGAAGCTTTCTTT; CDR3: CASSSGLEWTEAFF
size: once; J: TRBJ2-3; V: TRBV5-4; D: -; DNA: TGTGCCAGCAGCTTGGCGGGATTCACAGATACGCAGTATTTT; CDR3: CASSLAGFTDTQYF
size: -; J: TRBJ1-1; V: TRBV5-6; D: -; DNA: TGTGCCAGCAGCTTGGAGGCAGTGAACACTGAAGCTTTCTTT; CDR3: CASSLEAVNTEAFF
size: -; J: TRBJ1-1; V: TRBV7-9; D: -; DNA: TGTGCCAGCAGCTTAGAAAATGTCCTAGGGGGGCGGAACACTGAAGCTTTCTTT; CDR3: CASSLENVLGGRNTEAFF
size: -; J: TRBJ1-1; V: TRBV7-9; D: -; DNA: TGTGCCAGCAGTGACCTCAGGGTGAACACTGAAGCTTTCTTT; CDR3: CASSDLRVNTEAFF
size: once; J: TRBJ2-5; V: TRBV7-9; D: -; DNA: TGTGCCAGCAGCATCTACGGGGGAGGTGCAGAGACCCAGTACTTC; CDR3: CASSIYGGGAETQYF
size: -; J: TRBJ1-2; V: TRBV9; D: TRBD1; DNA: TGTGCCAGCAGCCCCGACAGGGGTTATGGCTACACCTTC; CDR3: CASSPDRGYGYTF
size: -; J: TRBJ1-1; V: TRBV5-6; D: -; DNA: TGTGCCAGCAGCTCGGGGACACGGGGATGGACTGAAGCTTTCTTT; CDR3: CASSSGTRGWTEAFF
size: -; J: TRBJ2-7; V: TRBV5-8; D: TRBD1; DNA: TGTGCCAGCAGCAGGGGACAGGGGTTTAACGAGCAGTACTTC; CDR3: CASSRGQGFNEQYF
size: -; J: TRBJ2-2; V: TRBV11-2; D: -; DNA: TGTGCCAGCAGCTTAGATGGTGTAGCCGGGGAGCTGTTTTTT; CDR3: CASSLDGVAGELFF
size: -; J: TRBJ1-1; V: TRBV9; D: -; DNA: TGTGCCAGCAGCCCCAGTGGGGGCCTGGGGAACACTGAAGCTTTCTTT; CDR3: CASSPSGGLGNTEAFF
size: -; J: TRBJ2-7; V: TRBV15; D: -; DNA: TGTGCCACCAGCAGAGATGCCATGGGGTACGAGCAGTACTTC; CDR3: CATSRDAMGYEQYF
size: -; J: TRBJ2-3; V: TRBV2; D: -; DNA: TGTGCCAGCAGCTGGACGAGGGGGGGCACAGATACGCAGTATTTT; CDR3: CASSWTRGGTDTQYF
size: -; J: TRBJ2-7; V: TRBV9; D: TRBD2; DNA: TGTGCCAGCAGCACTTTAGCGGGGCACTACGAGCAGTACTTC; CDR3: CASSTLAGHYEQYF
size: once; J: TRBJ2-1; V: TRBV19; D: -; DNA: TGTGCCAGTAGGGCTCAGGGGGGGAACAATGAGCAGTTCTTC; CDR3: CASRAQGGNNEQFF
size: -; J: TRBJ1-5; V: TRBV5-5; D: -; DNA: TGTGCCAGCAGCGTCAGCGCGACTAGCAATCAGCCCCAGCATTTT; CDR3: CASSVSATSNQPQHF
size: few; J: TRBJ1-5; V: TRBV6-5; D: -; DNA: TGTGCCAGCAGCCCCCGGGACCTCAATCAGCCCCAGCATTTT; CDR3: CASSPRDLNQPQHF
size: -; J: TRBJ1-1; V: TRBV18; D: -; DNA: TGTGCCAGCTCACCCATCCAGGGGAACACTGAAGCTTTCTTT; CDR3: CASSPIQGNTEAFF
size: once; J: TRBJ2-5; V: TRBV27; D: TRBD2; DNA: TGTGCCAGCAGTCCGGGGACTAGTCAGACCCAGTACTTC; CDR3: CASSPGTSQTQYF
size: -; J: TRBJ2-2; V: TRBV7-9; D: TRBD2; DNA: TGTGCCAGCAGCTACGGGACTAGCGGGAGGGCGAACACCGGGGAGCTGTTTTTT; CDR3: CASSYGTSGRANTGELFF
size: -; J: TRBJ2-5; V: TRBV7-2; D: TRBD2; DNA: TGTGCCAGCAGCCTCAGACTAGCGGGAGCAGAGACCCAGTACTTC; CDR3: CASSLRLAGAETQYF